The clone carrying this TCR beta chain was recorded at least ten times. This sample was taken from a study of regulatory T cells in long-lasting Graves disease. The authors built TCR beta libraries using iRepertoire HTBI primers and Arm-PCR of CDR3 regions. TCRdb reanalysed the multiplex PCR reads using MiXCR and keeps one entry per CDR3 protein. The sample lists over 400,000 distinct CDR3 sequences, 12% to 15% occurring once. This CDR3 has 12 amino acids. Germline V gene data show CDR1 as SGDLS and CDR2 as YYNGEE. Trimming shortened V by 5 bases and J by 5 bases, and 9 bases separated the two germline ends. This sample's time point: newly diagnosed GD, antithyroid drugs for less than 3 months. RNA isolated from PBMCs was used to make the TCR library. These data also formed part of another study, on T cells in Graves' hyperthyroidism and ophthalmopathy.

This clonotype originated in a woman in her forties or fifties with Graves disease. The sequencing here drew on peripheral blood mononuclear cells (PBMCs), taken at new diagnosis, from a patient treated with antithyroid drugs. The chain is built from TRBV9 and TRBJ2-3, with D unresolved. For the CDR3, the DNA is TGTGCCAGCAGAGACCATGGAGATACGCAGTATTTT. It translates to CASRDHGDTQYF.